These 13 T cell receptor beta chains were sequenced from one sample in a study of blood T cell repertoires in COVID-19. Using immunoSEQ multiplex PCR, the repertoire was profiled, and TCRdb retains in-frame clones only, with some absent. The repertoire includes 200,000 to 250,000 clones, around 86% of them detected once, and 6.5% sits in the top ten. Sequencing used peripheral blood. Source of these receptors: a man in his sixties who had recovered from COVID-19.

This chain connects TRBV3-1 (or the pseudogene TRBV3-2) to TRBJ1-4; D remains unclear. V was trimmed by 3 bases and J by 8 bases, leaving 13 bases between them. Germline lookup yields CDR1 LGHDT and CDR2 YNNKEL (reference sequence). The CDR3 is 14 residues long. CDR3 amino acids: CASSQRGWKEKLFF. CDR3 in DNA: TGTGCCAGCAGCCAGAGAGGGTGGAAGGAAAAACTGTTTTTT.

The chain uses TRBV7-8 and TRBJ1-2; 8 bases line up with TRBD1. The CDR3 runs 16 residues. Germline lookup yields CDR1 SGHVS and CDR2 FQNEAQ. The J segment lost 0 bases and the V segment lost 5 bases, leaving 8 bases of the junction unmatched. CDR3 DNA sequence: TGTGCCAGCAGCCCGAGGACAGGGCTTGCTAACTATGGCTACACCTTC. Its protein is CASSPRTGLANYGYTF. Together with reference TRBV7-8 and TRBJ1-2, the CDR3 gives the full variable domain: GAGVSQSPRYKVAKRGQDVALRCDPISGHVSLFWYQQALGQGPEFLTYFQNEAQLDKSGLPSDRFFAERPEGSVSTLKIQRTQQEDSAVYLCASSPRTGLANYGYTFGSGTRLTVV.

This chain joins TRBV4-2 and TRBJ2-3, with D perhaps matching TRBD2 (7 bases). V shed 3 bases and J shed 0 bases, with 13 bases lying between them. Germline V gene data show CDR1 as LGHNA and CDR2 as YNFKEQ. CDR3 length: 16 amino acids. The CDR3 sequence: CASSQSGGRSTDTQYF. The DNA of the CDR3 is TGTGCCAGCAGCCAGTCGGGGGGCAGGAGCACAGATACGCAGTATTTT.

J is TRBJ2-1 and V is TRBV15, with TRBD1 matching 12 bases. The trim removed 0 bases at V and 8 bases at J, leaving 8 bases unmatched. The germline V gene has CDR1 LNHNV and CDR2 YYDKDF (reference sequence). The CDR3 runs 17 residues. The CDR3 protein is CATSRDLGTGGLDEQFF. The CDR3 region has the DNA TGTGCCACCAGCAGAGATCTGGGGACAGGGGGCTTGGATGAGCAGTTCTTC. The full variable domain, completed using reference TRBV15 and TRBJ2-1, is DAMVIQNPRYQVTQFGKPVTLSCSQTLNHNVMYWYQQKSSQAPKLLFHYYDKDFNNEADTPDNFQSRRPNTSFCFLDIRSPGLGDTAMYLCATSRDLGTGGLDEQFFGPGTRLTVL.

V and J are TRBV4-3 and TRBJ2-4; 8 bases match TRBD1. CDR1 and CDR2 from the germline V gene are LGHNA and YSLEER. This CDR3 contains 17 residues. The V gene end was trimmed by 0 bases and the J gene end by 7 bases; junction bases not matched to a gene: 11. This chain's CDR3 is CASSQDLGRGLLNIQYF. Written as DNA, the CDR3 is TGCGCCAGCAGCCAAGATCTTGGCAGGGGGCTGTTGAACATTCAGTACTTC.

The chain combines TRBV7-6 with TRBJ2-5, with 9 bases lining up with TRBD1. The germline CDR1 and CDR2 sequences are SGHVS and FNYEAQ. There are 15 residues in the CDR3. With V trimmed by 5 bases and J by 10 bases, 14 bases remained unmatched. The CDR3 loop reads CASSARDRAPRVQYF. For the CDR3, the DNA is TGTGCCAGCAGCGCCCGGGACAGGGCGCCTAGAGTCCAGTACTTC.

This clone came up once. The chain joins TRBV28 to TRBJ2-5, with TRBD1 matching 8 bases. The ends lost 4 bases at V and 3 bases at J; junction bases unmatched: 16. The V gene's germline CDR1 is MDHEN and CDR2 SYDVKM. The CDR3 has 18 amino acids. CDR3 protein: CASSSYWDRSRLEETQYF. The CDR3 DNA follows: TGTGCCAGCAGTTCCTACTGGGACAGGTCACGATTGGAAGAGACCCAGTACTTC.

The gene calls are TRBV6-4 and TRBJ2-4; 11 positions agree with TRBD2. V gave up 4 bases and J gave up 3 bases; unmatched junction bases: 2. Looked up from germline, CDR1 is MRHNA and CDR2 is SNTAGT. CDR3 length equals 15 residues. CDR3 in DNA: TGTGCCAGCAGTGCTGGGACTAGCGGCAAAAACATTCAGTACTTC. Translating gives CASSAGTSGKNIQYF.

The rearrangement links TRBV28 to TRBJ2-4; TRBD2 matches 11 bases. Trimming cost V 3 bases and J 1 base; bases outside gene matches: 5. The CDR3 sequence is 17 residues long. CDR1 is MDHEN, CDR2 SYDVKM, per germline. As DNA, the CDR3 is TGTGCCAGCAGTTTCACTAGCGGGAGTTCGGCCAAAAACATTCAGTACTTC. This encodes CASSFTSGSSAKNIQYF.

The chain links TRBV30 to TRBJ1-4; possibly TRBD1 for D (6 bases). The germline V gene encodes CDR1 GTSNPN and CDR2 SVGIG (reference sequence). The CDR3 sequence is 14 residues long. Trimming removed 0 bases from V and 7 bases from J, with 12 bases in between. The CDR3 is CAWSVRGALEKLFF. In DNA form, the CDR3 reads TGTGCCTGGAGTGTACGGGGGGCACTTGAAAAACTGTTTTTT.

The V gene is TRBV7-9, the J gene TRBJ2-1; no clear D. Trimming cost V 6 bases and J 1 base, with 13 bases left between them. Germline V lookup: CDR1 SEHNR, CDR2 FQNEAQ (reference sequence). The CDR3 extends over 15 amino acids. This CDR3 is CASSKLGTSYNEQFF. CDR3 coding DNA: TGTGCCAGCAGTAAGCTAGGAACGTCCTACAATGAGCAGTTCTTC. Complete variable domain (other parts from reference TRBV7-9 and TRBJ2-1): DTGVSQNPRHKITKRGQNVTFRCDPISEHNRLYWYRQTLGQGPEFLTYFQNEAQLEKSRLLSDRFSAERPKGSFSTLEIQRTEQGDSAMYLCASSKLGTSYNEQFFGPGTRLTVL.

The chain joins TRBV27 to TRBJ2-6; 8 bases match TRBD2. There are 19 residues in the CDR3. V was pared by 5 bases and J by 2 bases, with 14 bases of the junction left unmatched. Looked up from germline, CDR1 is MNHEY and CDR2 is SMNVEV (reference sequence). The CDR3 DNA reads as TGTGCCAGCAGTATGGCGCGGGGGGCAAATACGGCTGGGGCCAACGTCCTGACTTTC. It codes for CASSMARGANTAGANVLTF.

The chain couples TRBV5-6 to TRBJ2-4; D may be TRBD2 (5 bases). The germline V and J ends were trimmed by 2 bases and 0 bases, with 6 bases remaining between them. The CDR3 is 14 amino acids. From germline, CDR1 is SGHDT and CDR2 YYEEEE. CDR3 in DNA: TGTGCCAGCAGCTTAGGAGGAGCCAAAAACATTCAGTACTTC. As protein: CASSLGGAKNIQYF. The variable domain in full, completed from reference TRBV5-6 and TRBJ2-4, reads DAGVTQSPTHLIKTRGQQVTLRCSPKSGHDTVSWYQQALGQGPQFIFQYYEEEERQRGNFPDRFSGHQFPNYSSELNVNALLLGDSALYLCASSLGGAKNIQYFGAGTRLSVL.